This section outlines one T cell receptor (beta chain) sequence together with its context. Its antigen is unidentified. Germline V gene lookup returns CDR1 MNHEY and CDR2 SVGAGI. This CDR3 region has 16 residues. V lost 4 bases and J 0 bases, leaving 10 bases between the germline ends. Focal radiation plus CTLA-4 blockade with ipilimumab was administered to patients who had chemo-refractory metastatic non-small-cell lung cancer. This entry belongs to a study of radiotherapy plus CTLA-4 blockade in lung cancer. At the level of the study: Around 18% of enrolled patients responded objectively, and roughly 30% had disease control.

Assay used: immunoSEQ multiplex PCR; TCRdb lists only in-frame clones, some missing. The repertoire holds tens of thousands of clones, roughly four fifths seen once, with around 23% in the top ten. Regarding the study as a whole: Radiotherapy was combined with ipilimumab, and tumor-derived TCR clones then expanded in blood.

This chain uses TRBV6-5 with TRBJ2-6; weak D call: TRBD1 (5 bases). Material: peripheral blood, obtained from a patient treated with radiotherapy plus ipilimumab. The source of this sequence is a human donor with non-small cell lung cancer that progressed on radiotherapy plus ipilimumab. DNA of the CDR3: TGTGCCAGCAGTTGGGGCAGGGCCTCTGGGGCCAACGTCCTGACTTTC. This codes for CASSWGRASGANVLTF.